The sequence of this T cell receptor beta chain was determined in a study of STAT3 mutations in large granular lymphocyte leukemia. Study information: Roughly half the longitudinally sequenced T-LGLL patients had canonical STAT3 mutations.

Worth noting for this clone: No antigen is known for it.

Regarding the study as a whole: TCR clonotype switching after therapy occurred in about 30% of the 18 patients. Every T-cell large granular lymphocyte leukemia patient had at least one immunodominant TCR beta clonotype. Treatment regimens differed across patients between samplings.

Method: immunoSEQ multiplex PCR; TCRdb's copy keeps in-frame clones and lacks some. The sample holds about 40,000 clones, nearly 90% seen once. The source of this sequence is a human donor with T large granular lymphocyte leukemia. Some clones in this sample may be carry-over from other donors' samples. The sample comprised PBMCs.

The CDR3 bases are TGTGCCAGCAGCACCCAGGGGACAGGGCAAGGGACTGAAGCTTTCTTT. Protein: CASSTQGTGQGTEAFF. The chain combines TRBV11-2 with TRBJ1-1; 9 nucleotides match TRBD1. J was trimmed by 5 bases and V by 5 bases; bases with no gene match: 12. Germline CDR1 is SGHAT and CDR2 is FQNNGV. The CDR3 runs 16 residues.